The rows below give T cell receptor beta chains drawn from one sample of a study of control samples from healthy donors and cancer patients. Clones were read by immunoSEQ multiplex PCR, and TCRdb kept only the in-frame ones, dropping some. The sample consists of 120,000 or so clones, approximately 92% of them appearing once. Sequencing was done on a sample of PBMCs. These receptors all come from a man older than 75 with head and neck cancer. The CDR3 runs from the conserved cysteine through the conserved F or W. The order of the fields is clone size, V gene, D gene, J gene, CDR3 DNA, CDR3 protein. The D gene is left open where the match is weak. The listing skips clone size in some rows; elsewhere it reads once, few, many or a size class.

clone_size: NA
v_call: TRBV30
d_call: NA
j_call: TRBJ1-5
cdr3_nt: TGTGCCTCGGGGGGCCGAACGAATCAGCCCCAGCATTTT
cdr3_aa: CASGGRTNQPQHF

clone_size: NA
v_call: TRBV27
d_call: NA
j_call: TRBJ1-5
cdr3_nt: TGTGCCAGCAGTCTCTACCGAACACCATCAGGAAATCAGCCCCAGCATTTT
cdr3_aa: CASSLYRTPSGNQPQHF

clone_size: NA
v_call: TRBV5-1
d_call: NA
j_call: TRBJ2-1
cdr3_nt: TGCGCCAGCTCCATCGAGCGGGCCTCCTACAATGAGCAGTTCTTC
cdr3_aa: CASSIERASYNEQFF

clone_size: once
v_call: TRBV4-1
d_call: NA
j_call: TRBJ2-1
cdr3_nt: TGCGCCAGCAGCCAAGGAGGATCGGGGCTAGCGATATATGAGCAGTTCTTC
cdr3_aa: CASSQGGSGLAIYEQFF

clone_size: NA
v_call: TRBV19
d_call: TRBD2
j_call: TRBJ2-1
cdr3_nt: TGTGCCAGTGAGACTAGCGGGAGTCCCCTCTACAATGAGCAGTTCTTC
cdr3_aa: CASETSGSPLYNEQFF

clone_size: once
v_call: TRBV10-2
d_call: NA
j_call: TRBJ1-2
cdr3_nt: TGCGCCAGCAGTGACGATATATATGGCTTTGGGACCTTC
cdr3_aa: CASSDDIYGFGTF

clone_size: few
v_call: TRBV6-5
d_call: NA
j_call: TRBJ1-2
cdr3_nt: TGTGCCAGCAGTTACTCGAGGTCCTATGGCTACACCTTC
cdr3_aa: CASSYSRSYGYTF

clone_size: NA
v_call: TRBV12-3/TRBV12-4
d_call: NA
j_call: TRBJ2-7
cdr3_nt: TGTGCCAGCACTCGGGACACTCACTACGAGCAGTACTTC
cdr3_aa: CASTRDTHYEQYF

clone_size: NA
v_call: TRBV19
d_call: NA
j_call: TRBJ2-2
cdr3_nt: TGTGCCAGTAACACCCCGAACACCGGGGAGCTGTTTTTT
cdr3_aa: CASNTPNTGELFF

clone_size: NA
v_call: TRBV9
d_call: NA
j_call: TRBJ1-4
cdr3_nt: TGTGCCAGCAGCGTAGCCCCTACGGGCAATGAAAAACTGTTTTTT
cdr3_aa: CASSVAPTGNEKLFF

clone_size: NA
v_call: TRBV30
d_call: TRBD1
j_call: TRBJ1-1
cdr3_nt: TGTGCCTGGAGTTCACCCATTTATCAGGGGGCTTCGCCTGAAGCTTTCTTT
cdr3_aa: CAWSSPIYQGASPEAFF

clone_size: NA
v_call: TRBV10-1
d_call: TRBD2
j_call: TRBJ2-1
cdr3_nt: TGCGCCAGCAGTGATAGCGGGGGCTACAATGAGCAGTTCTTC
cdr3_aa: CASSDSGGYNEQFF

clone_size: NA
v_call: TRBV27
d_call: NA
j_call: TRBJ2-7
cdr3_nt: TGTGCCAGCAGTTTCTTCCGGGGGCACGGCGAGCAGTACTTC
cdr3_aa: CASSFFRGHGEQYF

clone_size: NA
v_call: TRBV3-1/TRBV3-2
d_call: TRBD1
j_call: TRBJ2-2
cdr3_nt: TGTGCCAGCAGCCAGACAGGGGCCGGGGAGCTGTTTTTT
cdr3_aa: CASSQTGAGELFF

clone_size: NA
v_call: TRBV6-6
d_call: NA
j_call: TRBJ2-1
cdr3_nt: TGTGCCAGCAGTCGCCAGGAGGAGCAGTTCTTC
cdr3_aa: CASSRQEEQFF

clone_size: NA
v_call: TRBV12-5
d_call: NA
j_call: TRBJ1-2
cdr3_nt: TGTGCTAGTGGTTTGGTACGACCGGGAGGCTACACCTTC
cdr3_aa: CASGLVRPGGYTF

clone_size: NA
v_call: TRBV6-5
d_call: TRBD1
j_call: TRBJ1-2
cdr3_nt: TGTGCCAGCAGAATTCCCGGACAGGGGAACTATGGCTACACCTTC
cdr3_aa: CASRIPGQGNYGYTF

clone_size: NA
v_call: TRBV5-1
d_call: NA
j_call: TRBJ1-3
cdr3_nt: TGCGCCAGCAGCCCCGACAGGCCGTCTGGAAACACCATATATTTT
cdr3_aa: CASSPDRPSGNTIYF

clone_size: NA
v_call: TRBV30
d_call: NA
j_call: TRBJ2-7
cdr3_nt: TGTGCCTGGATGACTGGGGTTGGTGGGTACGAGCAGTACTTC
cdr3_aa: CAWMTGVGGYEQYF

clone_size: once
v_call: TRBV7-6
d_call: TRBD2
j_call: TRBJ2-2
cdr3_nt: TGTGCCTCCACCCGCCTAGCGGGGAACACCGGGGAGCTGTTTTTT
cdr3_aa: CASTRLAGNTGELFF

clone_size: NA
v_call: TRBV18
d_call: NA
j_call: TRBJ1-5
cdr3_nt: TGTGCCAGCTCACCATCCGGCCATCAGGGGTTCGACAATCAGCCCCAGCATTTT
cdr3_aa: CASSPSGHQGFDNQPQHF

clone_size: NA
v_call: TRBV12-5
d_call: TRBD1
j_call: TRBJ1-4
cdr3_nt: TGTGCTAGTGGTTTTGCCCTTTCGACAGGGGGAAAACTGTTTTTT
cdr3_aa: CASGFALSTGGKLFF

clone_size: NA
v_call: TRBV10-1
d_call: NA
j_call: TRBJ2-2
cdr3_nt: TGCGCCAGCAGTGTAGGGGCGAACACCGGGGAGCTGTTTTTT
cdr3_aa: CASSVGANTGELFF

clone_size: NA
v_call: TRBV6-5
d_call: TRBD1
j_call: TRBJ1-6
cdr3_nt: TGTGCCAGCAGTTTGTACGACAGGGATTCACCCCTCCACTTT
cdr3_aa: CASSLYDRDSPLHF

clone_size: NA
v_call: TRBV7-8
d_call: TRBD1
j_call: TRBJ1-2
cdr3_nt: TGTGCCAGCAGCCCGGGACAGGGCAATGGCTACACCTTC
cdr3_aa: CASSPGQGNGYTF

clone_size: NA
v_call: TRBV18
d_call: NA
j_call: TRBJ2-2
cdr3_nt: TGTGCCAGCTCACCTACAGGTCCCGGGGAGCTGTTTTTT
cdr3_aa: CASSPTGPGELFF

clone_size: NA
v_call: TRBV7-2
d_call: NA
j_call: TRBJ2-7
cdr3_nt: TGTGCCAGCAGCTTAGAACAGGGAAACCACGAGCAGTACTTC
cdr3_aa: CASSLEQGNHEQYF

clone_size: NA
v_call: TRBV5-1
d_call: NA
j_call: TRBJ2-7
cdr3_nt: TGCGCCAGCAGCTTGGTCAGAAGCAACGAGCAGTACTTC
cdr3_aa: CASSLVRSNEQYF

clone_size: NA
v_call: TRBV4-3
d_call: TRBD1
j_call: TRBJ1-2
cdr3_nt: TGCGCCAGCAGCCAAGATCTAGGGGGACAGCCCTATGGCTACACCTTC
cdr3_aa: CASSQDLGGQPYGYTF

clone_size: NA
v_call: TRBV15
d_call: TRBD1
j_call: TRBJ2-5
cdr3_nt: TGTGCCACCAGCAGAGACAGGGGGCGCACAGAGACCCAGTACTTC
cdr3_aa: CATSRDRGRTETQYF

clone_size: NA
v_call: TRBV6-5
d_call: NA
j_call: TRBJ2-5
cdr3_nt: TGTGCCAGCGGGCCTCAAGAGACCCAGTACTTC
cdr3_aa: CASGPQETQYF

clone_size: few
v_call: TRBV9
d_call: NA
j_call: TRBJ2-1
cdr3_nt: TGTGCCAGCGGGGGGAGCTCCTACAATGAGCAGTTCTTC
cdr3_aa: CASGGSSYNEQFF

clone_size: NA
v_call: TRBV6-2/TRBV6-3
d_call: TRBD2
j_call: TRBJ2-5
cdr3_nt: TGTGCCAGCAGTTATAGCGGGGGGGCCGTTGAGACCCAGTACTTC
cdr3_aa: CASSYSGGAVETQYF

clone_size: NA
v_call: TRBV6-2/TRBV6-3
d_call: NA
j_call: TRBJ2-3
cdr3_nt: TGTGCCAGCAGTTACTCGGGCCTACAGGGAAGTAAGGTGGATACGCAGTATTTT
cdr3_aa: CASSYSGLQGSKVDTQYF

clone_size: NA
v_call: TRBV30
d_call: TRBD2
j_call: TRBJ2-1
cdr3_nt: TGTGCCTGGAGTGTTGCGGGGACTAGTCGCTCCTACAATGAGCAGTTCTTC
cdr3_aa: CAWSVAGTSRSYNEQFF

clone_size: NA
v_call: TRBV7-6
d_call: NA
j_call: TRBJ1-1
cdr3_nt: TGTGCCAGCAGCTTGACCGGACTGAACACTGAAGCTTTCTTT
cdr3_aa: CASSLTGLNTEAFF

clone_size: NA
v_call: TRBV28
d_call: NA
j_call: TRBJ2-7
cdr3_nt: TGTGCCAGCAGTTTCCCCAGAGGGGCCTACGAGCAGTACTTC
cdr3_aa: CASSFPRGAYEQYF

clone_size: few
v_call: TRBV29-1
d_call: NA
j_call: TRBJ1-1
cdr3_nt: TGCAGCATTTCGGGACAACGGGGGACTGAAGCTTTCTTT
cdr3_aa: CSISGQRGTEAFF

clone_size: NA
v_call: TRBV5-5
d_call: NA
j_call: TRBJ1-5
cdr3_nt: TGTGCCAGCAGCTTGGGCCCGCGGGACTTACCGCATTTT
cdr3_aa: CASSLGPRDLPHF

clone_size: NA
v_call: TRBV29-1
d_call: NA
j_call: TRBJ1-5
cdr3_nt: TGCAGCGTTGAGTGGGACCGGGATCAGCCCCAGCATTTT
cdr3_aa: CSVEWDRDQPQHF

clone_size: NA
v_call: TRBV5-1
d_call: NA
j_call: TRBJ2-3
cdr3_nt: TGCGCCAGCAGCCCGGGCCCTCAGCAGCGCGCAGATACGCAGTATTTT
cdr3_aa: CASSPGPQQRADTQYF

clone_size: NA
v_call: TRBV10-3
d_call: NA
j_call: TRBJ1-2
cdr3_nt: TGTGCCATCACGGGACCTCAGGGCTACACCTTC
cdr3_aa: CAITGPQGYTF

clone_size: NA
v_call: TRBV11-2
d_call: TRBD2
j_call: TRBJ2-3
cdr3_nt: TGTGCCAGCAGCTCACAACTAGCGGGAGGGCTTGGAGATACGCAGTATTTT
cdr3_aa: CASSSQLAGGLGDTQYF

clone_size: NA
v_call: TRBV19
d_call: NA
j_call: TRBJ2-5
cdr3_nt: TGTGCCAGTAGAGGAAGATCCTTAGAGACCCAGTACTTC
cdr3_aa: CASRGRSLETQYF

clone_size: once
v_call: TRBV2
d_call: NA
j_call: TRBJ2-7
cdr3_nt: TGTGCCAGCAGTGGGAACTACGAGCAGTACTTC
cdr3_aa: CASSGNYEQYF

clone_size: NA
v_call: TRBV18
d_call: TRBD2
j_call: TRBJ2-7
cdr3_nt: TGTGCCAGCTCACCACGGGTAGCGGGAGCCTACGAGCAGTACTTC
cdr3_aa: CASSPRVAGAYEQYF

clone_size: NA
v_call: TRBV19
d_call: TRBD2
j_call: TRBJ2-3
cdr3_nt: TGTGCCAGTAGCCGAGAGAGGACTAGGAGAAGCGGGACGCAGTATTTT
cdr3_aa: CASSRERTRRSGTQYF

clone_size: once
v_call: TRBV10-3
d_call: NA
j_call: TRBJ2-7
cdr3_nt: TGTGCCATCAGCGAGGGATCACCCGCAACCTACGAGCAGTACTTC
cdr3_aa: CAISEGSPATYEQYF

clone_size: few
v_call: TRBV2
d_call: NA
j_call: TRBJ1-6
cdr3_nt: TGTGCCAGCAGTGGGGATCATAATTCACCCCTCCACTTT
cdr3_aa: CASSGDHNSPLHF

clone_size: NA
v_call: TRBV10-3
d_call: TRBD2
j_call: TRBJ2-1
cdr3_nt: TGTGCCATCAGTGAGTCCAGAAGACTAGCGGGAATTTCCTACAATGAGCAGTTCTTC
cdr3_aa: CAISESRRLAGISYNEQFF

clone_size: NA
v_call: TRBV6-5
d_call: NA
j_call: TRBJ1-1
cdr3_nt: TGTGCCAGCAGTTACTCGCCAGGGGTATATACTGAAGCTTTCTTT
cdr3_aa: CASSYSPGVYTEAFF

clone_size: NA
v_call: TRBV11-2
d_call: TRBD1
j_call: TRBJ2-1
cdr3_nt: TGTGCCAGCAGCTTAGAGGCGCGACAGGGGGCTAATGAGCAGTTCTTC
cdr3_aa: CASSLEARQGANEQFF

clone_size: NA
v_call: TRBV7-9
d_call: NA
j_call: TRBJ2-1
cdr3_nt: TGTGCCAGCAGCTTAGCAGCTGGCTACTATGAGCAGTTCTTC
cdr3_aa: CASSLAAGYYEQFF

clone_size: NA
v_call: TRBV9
d_call: NA
j_call: TRBJ2-1
cdr3_nt: TGTGCCAGCAGCGTCTCACAGTATTCGAATGAGCAGTTCTTC
cdr3_aa: CASSVSQYSNEQFF

clone_size: NA
v_call: TRBV5-4
d_call: NA
j_call: TRBJ1-1
cdr3_nt: TGTGCCAGCAGCTTGGCCGCGACAGGGAACACTGAAGCTTTCTTT
cdr3_aa: CASSLAATGNTEAFF